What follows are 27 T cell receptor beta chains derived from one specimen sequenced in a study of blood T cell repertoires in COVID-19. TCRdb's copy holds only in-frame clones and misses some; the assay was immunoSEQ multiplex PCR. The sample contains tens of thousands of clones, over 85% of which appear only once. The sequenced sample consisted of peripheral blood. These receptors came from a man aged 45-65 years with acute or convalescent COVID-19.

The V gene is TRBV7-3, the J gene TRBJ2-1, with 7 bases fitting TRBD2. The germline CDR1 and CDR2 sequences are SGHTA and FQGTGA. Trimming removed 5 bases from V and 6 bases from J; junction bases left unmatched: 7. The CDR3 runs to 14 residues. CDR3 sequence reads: CASSASSGLNEQFF. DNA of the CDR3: TGTGCCAGCAGCGCGTCTAGCGGCCTCAATGAGCAGTTCTTC.

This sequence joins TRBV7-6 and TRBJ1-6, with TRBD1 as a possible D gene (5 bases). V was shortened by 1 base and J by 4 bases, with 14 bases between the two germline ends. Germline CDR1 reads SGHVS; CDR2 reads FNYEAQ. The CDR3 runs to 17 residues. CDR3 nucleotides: TGTGCCAGCAGCTTAGGTGGGCAGGGAATTTATAATTCACCCCTCCACTTT. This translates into CASSLGGQGIYNSPLHF.

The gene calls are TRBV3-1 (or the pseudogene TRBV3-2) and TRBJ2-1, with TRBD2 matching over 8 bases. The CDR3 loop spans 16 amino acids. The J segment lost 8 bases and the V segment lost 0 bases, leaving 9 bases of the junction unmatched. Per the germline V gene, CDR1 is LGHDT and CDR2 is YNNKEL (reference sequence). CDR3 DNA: TGTGCCAGCAGCCAAGATCACGACCCCGGGAGGGATGAGCAGTTCTTC. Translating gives CASSQDHDPGRDEQFF.

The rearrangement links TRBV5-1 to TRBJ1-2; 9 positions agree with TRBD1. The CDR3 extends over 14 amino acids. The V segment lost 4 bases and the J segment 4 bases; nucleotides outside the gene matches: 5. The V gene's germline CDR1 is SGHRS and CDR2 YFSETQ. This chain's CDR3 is CASSLTGGSYGYTF. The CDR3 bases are TGCGCCAGCAGCCTGACAGGGGGTTCCTATGGCTACACCTTC.

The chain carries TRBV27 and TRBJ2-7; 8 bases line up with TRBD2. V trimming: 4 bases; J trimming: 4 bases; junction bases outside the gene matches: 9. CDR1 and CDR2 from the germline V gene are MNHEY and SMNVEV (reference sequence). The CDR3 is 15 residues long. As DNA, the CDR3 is TGTGCCAGCAGTTCCAGCGGGAGCGGAGGTTACGAGCAGTACTTC. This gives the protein CASSSSGSGGYEQYF.

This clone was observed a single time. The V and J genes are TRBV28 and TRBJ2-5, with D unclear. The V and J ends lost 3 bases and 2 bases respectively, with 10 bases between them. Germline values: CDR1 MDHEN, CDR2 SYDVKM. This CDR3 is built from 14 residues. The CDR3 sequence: CASSFPRQQETQYF. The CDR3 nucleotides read TGTGCCAGCAGTTTCCCGAGACAACAAGAGACCCAGTACTTC. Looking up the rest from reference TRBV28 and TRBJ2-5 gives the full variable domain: DVKVTQSSRYLVKRTGEKVFLECVQDMDHENMFWYRQDPGLGLRLIYFSYDVKMKEKGDIPEGYSVSREKKERFSLILESASTNQTSMYLCASSFPRQQETQYFGPGTRLLVL.

As DNA, the CDR3 is TGTGCCAGCAGCGGTCGAGGGAACACTGAAGCTTTCTTT. Translated: CASSGRGNTEAFF. The J gene is TRBJ1-1, the V gene TRBV9, with D unclear. Trimming took 3 bases from V and 1 from J, leaving 7 bases between them. Germline CDR1 SGDLS, CDR2 YYNGEE. The CDR3 has 13 residues.

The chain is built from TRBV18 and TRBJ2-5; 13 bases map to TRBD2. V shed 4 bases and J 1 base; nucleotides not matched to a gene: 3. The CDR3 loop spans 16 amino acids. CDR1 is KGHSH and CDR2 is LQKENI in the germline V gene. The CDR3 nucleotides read TGTGCCAGCTCACGCGGACTAGCGGGAGCCCAAGAGACCCAGTACTTC. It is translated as CASSRGLAGAQETQYF.

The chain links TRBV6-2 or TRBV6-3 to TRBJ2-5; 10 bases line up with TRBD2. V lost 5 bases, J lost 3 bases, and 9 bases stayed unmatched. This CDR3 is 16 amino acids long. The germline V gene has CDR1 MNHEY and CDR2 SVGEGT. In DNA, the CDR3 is TGTGCCAGCAGTCAGTTACTAGCGGGGCCGGAAGAGACCCAGTACTTC. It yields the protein CASSQLLAGPEETQYF.

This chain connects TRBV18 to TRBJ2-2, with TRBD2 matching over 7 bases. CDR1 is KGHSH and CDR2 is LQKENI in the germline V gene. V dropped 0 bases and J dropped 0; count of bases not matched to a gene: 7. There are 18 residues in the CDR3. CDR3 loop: CASSPPRSGTTNTGELFF. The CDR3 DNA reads TGTGCCAGCTCACCACCGAGGTCGGGGACTACGAACACCGGGGAGCTGTTTTTT.

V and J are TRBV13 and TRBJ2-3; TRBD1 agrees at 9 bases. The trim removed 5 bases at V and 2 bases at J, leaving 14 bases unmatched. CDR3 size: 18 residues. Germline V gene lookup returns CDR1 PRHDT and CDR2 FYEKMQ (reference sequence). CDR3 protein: CASSTTGGTVLFTDTQYF. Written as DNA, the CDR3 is TGTGCCAGCAGCACGACAGGGGGTACCGTCCTATTCACAGATACGCAGTATTTT.

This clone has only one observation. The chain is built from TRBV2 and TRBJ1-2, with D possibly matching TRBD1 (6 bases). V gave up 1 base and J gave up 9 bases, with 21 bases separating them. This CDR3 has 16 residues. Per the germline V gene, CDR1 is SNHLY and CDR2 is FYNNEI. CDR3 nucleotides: TGTGCCAGCAGTGAAGATCGGGGAATGGGGGCGAGAAGCTACACCTTC. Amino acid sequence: CASSEDRGMGARSYTF.

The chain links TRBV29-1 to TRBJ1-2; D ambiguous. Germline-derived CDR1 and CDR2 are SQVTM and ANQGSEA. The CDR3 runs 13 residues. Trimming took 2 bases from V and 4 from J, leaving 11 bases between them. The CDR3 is CSVERTFGYGYTF. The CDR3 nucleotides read TGCAGCGTTGAAAGGACTTTCGGCTATGGCTACACCTTC.

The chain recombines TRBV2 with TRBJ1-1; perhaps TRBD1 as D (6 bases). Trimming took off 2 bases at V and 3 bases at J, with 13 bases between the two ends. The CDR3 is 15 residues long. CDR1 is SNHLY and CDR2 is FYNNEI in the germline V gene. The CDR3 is CASSEPKAGDTEAFF. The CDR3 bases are TGTGCCAGCAGTGAACCAAAGGCAGGGGACACTGAAGCTTTCTTT.

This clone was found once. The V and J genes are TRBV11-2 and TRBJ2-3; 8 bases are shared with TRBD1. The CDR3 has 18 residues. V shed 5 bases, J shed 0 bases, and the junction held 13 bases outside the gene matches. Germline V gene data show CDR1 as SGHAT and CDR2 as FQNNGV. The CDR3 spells CASSAGQGPFTSTDTQYF. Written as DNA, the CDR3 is TGTGCCAGCAGCGCCGGACAGGGACCGTTCACTAGCACAGATACGCAGTATTTT.

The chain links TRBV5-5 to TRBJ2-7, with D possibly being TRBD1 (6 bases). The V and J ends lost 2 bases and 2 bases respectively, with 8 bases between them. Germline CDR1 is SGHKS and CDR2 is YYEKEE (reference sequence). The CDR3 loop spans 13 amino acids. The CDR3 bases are TGTGCCAGCAGCTTCGGGACAACCTACGAGCAGTACTTC. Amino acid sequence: CASSFGTTYEQYF. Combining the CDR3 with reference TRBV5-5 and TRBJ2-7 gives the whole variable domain DAGVTQSPTHLIKTRGQQVTLRCSPISGHKSVSWYQQVLGQGPQFIFQYYEKEERGRGNFPDRFSARQFPNYSSELNVNALLLGDSALYLCASSFGTTYEQYFGPGTRLTVT.

For the CDR3, the DNA is TGTGCCACCAGCAGAGATCTGAAGGTAGCGGCTACTAGCACAGATACGCAGTATTTT. This sequence encodes CATSRDLKVAATSTDTQYF. The V call is TRBV15, the J call TRBJ2-3; a weak D match, TRBD2 (6 bases). The CDR3 sequence is 19 residues long. V was cut by 0 bases and J by 0 bases, with 19 bases left in between. CDR1 is LNHNV and CDR2 is YYDKDF in the germline V gene (reference sequence).

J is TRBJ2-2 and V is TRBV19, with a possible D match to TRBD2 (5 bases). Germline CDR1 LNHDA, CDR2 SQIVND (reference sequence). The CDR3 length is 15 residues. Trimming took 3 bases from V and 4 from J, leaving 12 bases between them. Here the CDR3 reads CASSMGLASTGELFF. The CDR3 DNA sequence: TGTGCCAGTAGTATGGGTCTAGCCAGCACCGGGGAGCTGTTTTTT. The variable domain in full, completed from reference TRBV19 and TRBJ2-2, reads DGGITQSPKYLFRKEGQNVTLSCEQNLNHDAMYWYRQDPGQGLRLIYYSQIVNDFQKGDIAEGYSVSREKKESFPLTVTSAQKNPTAFYLCASSMGLASTGELFFGEGSRLTVL.

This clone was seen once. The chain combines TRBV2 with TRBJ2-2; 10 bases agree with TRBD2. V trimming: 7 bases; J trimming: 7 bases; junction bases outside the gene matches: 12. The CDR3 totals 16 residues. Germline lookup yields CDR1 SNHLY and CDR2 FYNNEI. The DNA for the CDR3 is TGTGCCAGCACGAGACTAGCGGGCCTGTCGGGCGGGGAGCTGTTTTTT. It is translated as CASTRLAGLSGGELFF.

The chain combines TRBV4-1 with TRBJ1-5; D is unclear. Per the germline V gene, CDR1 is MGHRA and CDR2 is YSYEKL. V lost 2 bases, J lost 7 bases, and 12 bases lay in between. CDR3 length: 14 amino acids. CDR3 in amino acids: CASSQHPLSQPQHF. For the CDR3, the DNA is TGCGCCAGCAGCCAACACCCCCTTAGCCAGCCCCAGCATTTT.

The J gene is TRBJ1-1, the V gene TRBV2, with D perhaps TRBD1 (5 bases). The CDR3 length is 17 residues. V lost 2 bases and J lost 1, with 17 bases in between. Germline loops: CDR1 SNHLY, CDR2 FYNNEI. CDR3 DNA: TGTGCCAGCAGTGAATCGATTGGGCAGGGTAAGAACACTGAAGCTTTCTTT. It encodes CASSESIGQGKNTEAFF.

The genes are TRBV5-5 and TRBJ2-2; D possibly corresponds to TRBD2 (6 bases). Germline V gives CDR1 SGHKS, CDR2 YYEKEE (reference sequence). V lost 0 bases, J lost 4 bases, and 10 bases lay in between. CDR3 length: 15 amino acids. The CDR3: CASSLGGTGTGELFF. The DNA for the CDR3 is TGTGCCAGCAGCTTGGGAGGGACTGGCACCGGGGAGCTGTTTTTT. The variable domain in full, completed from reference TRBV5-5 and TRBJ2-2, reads DAGVTQSPTHLIKTRGQQVTLRCSPISGHKSVSWYQQVLGQGPQFIFQYYEKEERGRGNFPDRFSARQFPNYSSELNVNALLLGDSALYLCASSLGGTGTGELFFGEGSRLTVL.

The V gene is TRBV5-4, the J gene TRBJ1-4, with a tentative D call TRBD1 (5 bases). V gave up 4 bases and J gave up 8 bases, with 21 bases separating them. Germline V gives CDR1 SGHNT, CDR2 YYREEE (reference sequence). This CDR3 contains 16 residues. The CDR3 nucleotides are TGTGCCAGCAGCCCCGGGGGGATTCGGGGCCCCGAAAAACTGTTTTTT. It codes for CASSPGGIRGPEKLFF.

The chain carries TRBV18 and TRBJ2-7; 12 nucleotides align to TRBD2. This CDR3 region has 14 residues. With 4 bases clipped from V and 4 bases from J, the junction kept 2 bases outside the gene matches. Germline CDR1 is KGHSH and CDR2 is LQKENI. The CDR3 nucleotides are TGTGCCAGCTCACGACTAGCGGGAGAATACGAGCAGTACTTC. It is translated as CASSRLAGEYEQYF.

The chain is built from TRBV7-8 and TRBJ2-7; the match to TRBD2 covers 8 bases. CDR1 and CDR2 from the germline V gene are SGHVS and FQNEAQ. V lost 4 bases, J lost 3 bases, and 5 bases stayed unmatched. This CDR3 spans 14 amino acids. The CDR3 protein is CASSSGLGSYEQYF. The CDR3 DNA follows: TGTGCCAGCAGCTCGGGACTAGGGAGCTACGAGCAGTACTTC.

The CDR3 spells CASSPGTGGDYGYTF. CDR3 DNA sequence: TGTGCCAGCTCACCAGGGACAGGGGGGGACTATGGCTACACCTTC. This rearrangement joins TRBV18 to TRBJ1-2, with 11 bases matching TRBD1. The trim removed 2 bases at V and 3 bases at J, leaving 2 bases unmatched. Germline values: CDR1 KGHSH, CDR2 LQKENI. This CDR3 is built from 15 residues.

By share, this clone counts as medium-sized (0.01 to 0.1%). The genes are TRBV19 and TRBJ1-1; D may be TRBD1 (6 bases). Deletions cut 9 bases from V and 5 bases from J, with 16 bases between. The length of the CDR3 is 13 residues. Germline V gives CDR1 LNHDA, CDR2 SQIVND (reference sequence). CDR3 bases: TGTGCCAGCAGGCGGACAGACACTACTGAAGCTTTCTTT. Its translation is CASRRTDTTEAFF. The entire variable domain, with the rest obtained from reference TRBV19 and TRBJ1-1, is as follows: DGGITQSPKYLFRKEGQNVTLSCEQNLNHDAMYWYRQDPGQGLRLIYYSQIVNDFQKGDIAEGYSVSREKKESFPLTVTSAQKNPTAFYLCASRRTDTTEAFFGQGTRLTVV.